Each of the 29 T cell receptor beta chains below was sequenced from the same sample in a study of T cell changes during pregnancy in multiple sclerosis. Profiling relied on immunoSEQ multiplex PCR, and the TCRdb table lists in-frame clones only, not all of them. The table includes about 40,000 clones, 90% to 95% detected once. The sample here was CD8+ T cells from peripheral blood mononuclear cells, taken in the third trimester of pregnancy. Receptors originate from a female donor with multiple sclerosis, enrolled in a pregnancy study.

This clone was seen only once. This sequence joins TRBV27 and TRBJ2-1; 9 bases align to TRBD1. The CDR3 loop spans 15 amino acids. In germline, CDR1 is MNHEY, CDR2 SMNVEV (reference sequence). Trimming at V came to 5 bases and at J to 9 bases, leaving 11 bases not matched to a gene. The CDR3 loop reads CASSTPDRGIGEQFF. The DNA for the CDR3 is TGTGCCAGCAGTACTCCGGACAGGGGTATCGGTGAGCAGTTCTTC.

The rearrangement links TRBV11-2 to TRBJ1-2; no clear D gene. The V end lost 5 bases, the J end lost 8 bases, and 18 bases lay between the germline ends. The CDR3 totals 14 residues. Germline CDR1 is SGHAT and CDR2 is FQNNGV. The CDR3 spells CASSGIEFKRGYTF. The CDR3 coding sequence is TGTGCCAGCAGCGGAATCGAATTCAAGAGGGGCTACACCTTC. Full variable domain (missing parts from reference TRBV11-2 and TRBJ1-2): EAGVAQSPRYKIIEKRQSVAFWCNPISGHATLYWYQQILGQGPKLLIQFQNNGVVDDSQLPKDRFSAERLKGVDSTLKIQPAKLEDSAVYLCASSGIEFKRGYTFGSGTRLTVV.

The chain uses TRBV5-6 and TRBJ1-1, with D possibly TRBD1 on 5 matching bases. With 2 bases removed from V and 2 bases from J, the gap between germline ends came to 7 bases. This CDR3 is 13 amino acids long. CDR1 and CDR2 from the germline V gene are SGHDT and YYEEEE. Written as DNA, the CDR3 is TGTGCCAGCAGCTTCGGGGGAAACACTGAAGCTTTCTTT. Protein sequence: CASSFGGNTEAFF.

The V and J genes are TRBV6-5 and TRBJ2-5; 8 bases agree with TRBD2. Germline V CDR1 and CDR2: MNHEY, SVGAGI. The CDR3 consists of 16 residues. Trimming at V came to 0 bases and at J to 1 base, leaving 4 bases not matched to a gene. The CDR3 sequence is CASSYSLAGFQETQYF. CDR3 DNA: TGTGCCAGCAGTTACTCCCTAGCGGGCTTCCAAGAGACCCAGTACTTC.

V gene TRBV5-3 combines with J gene TRBJ2-7; TRBD1 matches at 12 bases. TRBV5-3 is identified as an open reading frame with a role that is uncertain. The CDR3 has 15 residues. V lost 5 bases, J lost 5 bases, and 8 bases stayed unmatched. The CDR3 nucleotides are TGTGCCAGAAGACTCATCGGGACAGGGGGCCACGAGCAGTACTTC. It specifies CARRLIGTGGHEQYF.

The chain couples TRBV7-3 to TRBJ1-1; possible D gene TRBD1, 6 bases. V was clipped by 0 bases and J by 6 bases, with 20 bases between them. CDR1 is SGHTA, CDR2 FQGTGA, per germline. The CDR3 totals 17 residues. The CDR3: CASSLTGGGNYVAEAFF. CDR3 nucleotides: TGTGCCAGCAGCTTAACGGGCGGGGGCAATTATGTCGCTGAAGCTTTCTTT.

In the case of this clone: At one end the junction does not follow the germline gene, possibly because of a read error. The chain carries TRBV7-6 and TRBJ1-1, with D possibly matching TRBD1 (5 bases). Germline V gene data show CDR1 as SGHVS and CDR2 as FNYEAQ. This CDR3 comprises 13 residues. The CDR3 sequence: CASSPGLNTEAFF. The CDR3 bases are TGTGCTAGCAGCCCAGGGTTAAACACTGAAGCTTTCTTT.

The V and J genes are TRBV6-5 and TRBJ2-3; D perhaps matches TRBD1 (6 bases). This CDR3 comprises 14 residues. The germline V gene has CDR1 MNHEY and CDR2 SVGAGI. Between the trimmed V and J ends, which lost 7 bases and 3 bases, there was a span of 14 bases. The CDR3 region has the DNA TGTGCCAGCAACCGTGGGGACAATACAGATACGCAGTATTTT. As protein: CASNRGDNTDTQYF.

The J gene is TRBJ2-2, the V gene TRBV9, with D maybe TRBD1 (6 bases). Trimming left V 2 bases short and J 4 bases short, with 12 bases between. Germline V gives CDR1 SGDLS, CDR2 YYNGEE. The CDR3 runs to 15 residues. CDR3 loop: CASSVLQGSTGELFF. The CDR3 DNA reads TGTGCCAGCAGCGTTTTACAGGGTAGCACCGGGGAGCTGTTTTTT.

This clone was observed a single time. The rearrangement joins TRBV5-1 to TRBJ1-1; no clear D. The CDR3 is 16 residues long. CDR1 is SGHRS and CDR2 is YFSETQ in the germline V gene. The germline V and J ends were trimmed by 3 bases and 5 bases, with 20 bases remaining between them. CDR3 nucleotide sequence: TGCGCCAGCAGCTCCCCCGTAACCGGGTTTAAAACTGAAGCTTTCTTT. This gives the protein CASSSPVTGFKTEAFF.

This clone was seen a few times. The chain recombines TRBV6-1 with TRBJ1-5; tentatively, D is TRBD1 (6 bases). This CDR3 comprises 14 residues. V lost 6 bases to trimming and J lost 3 bases, with 12 bases between them. CDR1 is MNHNS, CDR2 SASEGT, per germline. The CDR3 spells CASSPRGYNQPQHF. The CDR3 DNA reads TGTGCCAGCAGCCCCAGGGGTTACAATCAGCCCCAGCATTTT.

This clone was recorded once. CDR3 nucleotide sequence: TGTGCCACTAAGCCTACAGGGGGCACTGAAGCTTTCTTT. This translates into CATKPTGGTEAFF. This chain joins TRBV27 and TRBJ1-1, with TRBD1 matching 8 bases. The CDR3 loop spans 13 amino acids. V lost 10 bases, J lost 4 bases, and 8 bases stayed unmatched. The germline V gene has CDR1 MNHEY and CDR2 SMNVEV (reference sequence).

The chain recombines TRBV29-1 with TRBJ1-2; 9 bases map to TRBD1. The V and J ends lost 2 bases and 6 bases, in that order; junction bases with no gene match: 13. The CDR3 is 16 residues long. Germline-derived CDR1 and CDR2 are SQVTM and ANQGSEA. The CDR3 DNA follows: TGCAGCGTTGAACCAGGGACAGGGCGCAGCTGGGATGGCTACACCTTC. Its protein is CSVEPGTGRSWDGYTF. The full variable domain, in which reference TRBV29-1 and TRBJ1-2 provide the parts outside the CDR3, is SAVISQKPSRDICQRGTSLTIQCQVDSQVTMMFWYRQQPGQSLTLIATANQGSEATYESGFVIDKFPISRPNLTFSTLTVSNMSPEDSSIYLCSVEPGTGRSWDGYTFGSGTRLTVV.

The J gene is TRBJ2-7, the V gene TRBV25-1; D not certain. Trimming took off 0 bases at V and 0 bases at J, with 15 bases between the two ends. The CDR3 is 17 amino acids. Germline assignment: CDR1 MGHDK and CDR2 SYGVNS. CDR3 in amino acids: CASSEYFVQTNSYEQYF. The CDR3 DNA sequence: TGTGCCAGCAGTGAATATTTCGTACAGACAAACTCCTACGAGCAGTACTTC.

This chain links TRBV7-9 with TRBJ1-2; D unresolved. The CDR3 has 11 residues. Germline lookup yields CDR1 SEHNR and CDR2 FQNEAQ (reference sequence). V lost 5 bases and J 3 bases, leaving 4 bases between the germline ends. CDR3 sequence reads: CASSGDYGYTF. The CDR3 DNA reads TGTGCCAGCAGCGGAGACTATGGCTACACCTTC.

The chain combines TRBV7-9 with TRBJ1-2; 10 nucleotides align to TRBD1. Germline CDR1 is SEHNR and CDR2 is FQNEAQ (reference sequence). The CDR3 consists of 16 residues. V dropped 3 bases and J dropped 4; count of bases not matched to a gene: 8. CDR3 in DNA: TGTGCCAGCAGCTTTGCGGGACAGGGGTCTTCCTATGGCTACACCTTC. Translated: CASSFAGQGSSYGYTF.

The V call is TRBV4-1, the J call TRBJ2-3; no firm D call. Trimming took 4 bases from V and 2 from J, leaving 4 bases between them. The germline CDR1 and CDR2 sequences are MGHRA and YSYEKL. CDR3 length: 12 residues. DNA for the CDR3: TGCGCCAGCAGCCCTCCCACAGATACGCAGTATTTT. It encodes CASSPPTDTQYF.

V is TRBV6-6 and J is TRBJ2-3; 7 positions match TRBD1. V was clipped by 0 bases and J by 6 bases; unmatched bases: 6. The CDR3 loop spans 15 amino acids. The V gene's germline CDR1 is MNHNY and CDR2 SVGAGI (reference sequence). The CDR3: CASSYSSTGWDTQYF. The CDR3 bases are TGTGCCAGCAGTTACTCCTCGACAGGGTGGGATACGCAGTATTTT.

The sample holds one count of this clone. The V and J genes are TRBV9 and TRBJ2-1; the D gene is possibly TRBD2 (6 bases). Trimming left V 1 base short and J 0 bases short, with 8 bases between. Germline V CDR1 and CDR2: SGDLS, YYNGEE. The CDR3 length is 15 residues. The CDR3 DNA reads as TGTGCCAGCAGCGTAACCGGGGGCTCCTACAATGAGCAGTTCTTC. As protein: CASSVTGGSYNEQFF.

J is TRBJ2-7 and V is TRBV6-1; D is perhaps TRBD1 (5 bases). The CDR3 length is 17 residues. The V end was cut by 0 bases, the J end by 8 bases, with 23 bases between. CDR1 MNHNS and CDR2 SASEGT come from the germline V gene. CDR3 coding DNA: TGTGCCAGCAGTGAAGCCAATTTTGCACAGGTCGGCGCCAAGCAGTACTTC. Its translation: CASSEANFAQVGAKQYF.

The V gene is TRBV5-1, the J gene TRBJ2-5, with 8 bases fitting TRBD2. Germline CDR1 and CDR2: SGHRS and YFSETQ. The V segment lost 7 bases and the J segment 2 bases; nucleotides outside the gene matches: 7. The CDR3 runs to 14 residues. The CDR3 loop is CASHGGDHQETQYF. The CDR3 DNA reads as TGCGCCAGCCACGGGGGGGACCATCAAGAGACCCAGTACTTC.

V is TRBV13 and J is TRBJ2-7, with a weak D call TRBD2 (5 bases). This CDR3 is built from 15 residues. Germline V gene sequence: CDR1 PRHDT, CDR2 FYEKMQ (reference sequence). The V gene lost 0 bases and the J gene lost 0 bases, with 9 bases spanning the gap. The CDR3 sequence is CASSLGSGSSYEQYF. CDR3 sequence (DNA): TGTGCCAGCAGCTTAGGGTCGGGAAGCTCCTACGAGCAGTACTTC.

The V and J genes are TRBV6-4 and TRBJ2-3; 8 bases match TRBD2. The CDR3 length is 16 residues. Germline CDR1 reads MRHNA; CDR2 reads SNTAGT. V trimming: 3 bases; J trimming: 0 bases; junction bases outside the gene matches: 5. The CDR3 is CASSENSGASTDTQYF. The CDR3 DNA reads as TGTGCCAGCAGTGAAAATAGCGGGGCTAGCACAGATACGCAGTATTTT.

V and J are TRBV6-1 and TRBJ1-1, with D maybe TRBD1 (6 bases). The CDR3 spans 16 residues. Trimming cost V 4 bases and J 5 bases, with 20 bases left between them. Germline V gene sequence: CDR1 MNHNS, CDR2 SASEGT. CDR3 nucleotides: TGTGCCAGCAGTGCACACTCCGGGACACCCAATACTGAAGCTTTCTTT. It is translated as CASSAHSGTPNTEAFF.

This clone was detected only once. The chain links TRBV18 to TRBJ1-2, with D possibly TRBD1 on 5 matching bases. Germline V gives CDR1 KGHSH, CDR2 LQKENI. CDR3 size: 13 residues. Deletions cut 5 bases from V and 6 bases from J, with 13 bases between. CDR3 region: CASSDSPTDGYTF. The CDR3 DNA reads as TGTGCCAGCTCAGATAGCCCGACAGATGGCTACACCTTC.

The chain is built from TRBV7-6 and TRBJ1-4; 8 bases fit TRBD1. Germline V CDR1 and CDR2: SGHVS, FNYEAQ. V was clipped by 0 bases and J by 13 bases; unmatched bases: 10. The CDR3 consists of 15 residues. CDR3 sequence: CASSLAAGQGHLLFF. The CDR3 DNA sequence: TGTGCCAGCAGCTTAGCTGCAGGACAGGGTCATTTACTGTTTTTT.

V usage is TRBV9 and J usage is TRBJ1-5; D remains ambiguous. Trimming pared 4 bases from V and 5 bases from J, leaving 13 bases between. The CDR3 runs 14 residues. Germline-derived CDR1 and CDR2 are SGDLS and YYNGEE. The CDR3, as DNA: TGTGCCAGCAGCCCGACGGAGTTGTATCAGCCCCAGCATTTT. Translating it yields CASSPTELYQPQHF.

This clone was seen more than once but under ten times. The rearrangement joins TRBV5-6 to TRBJ2-7; 9 bases map to TRBD1. The CDR3 spans 14 residues. CDR1 and CDR2 (germline): SGHDT, YYEEEE. Trimming removed 1 base from V and 3 bases from J; junction bases left unmatched: 2. CDR3 coding DNA: TGTGCCAGCAGCTTGTTGGACAGGGGCTACGAGCAGTACTTC. Protein sequence: CASSLLDRGYEQYF.

CDR3 protein: CASSSSGGTHNEQFF. The CDR3 DNA follows: TGTGCCAGCAGCTCTAGCGGGGGGACCCACAATGAGCAGTTCTTC. This chain links TRBV9 with TRBJ2-1, with 11 bases matching TRBD2. The trim removed 4 bases at V and 5 bases at J, leaving 5 bases unmatched. CDR1 and CDR2 (germline): SGDLS, YYNGEE. This CDR3 region has 15 residues.